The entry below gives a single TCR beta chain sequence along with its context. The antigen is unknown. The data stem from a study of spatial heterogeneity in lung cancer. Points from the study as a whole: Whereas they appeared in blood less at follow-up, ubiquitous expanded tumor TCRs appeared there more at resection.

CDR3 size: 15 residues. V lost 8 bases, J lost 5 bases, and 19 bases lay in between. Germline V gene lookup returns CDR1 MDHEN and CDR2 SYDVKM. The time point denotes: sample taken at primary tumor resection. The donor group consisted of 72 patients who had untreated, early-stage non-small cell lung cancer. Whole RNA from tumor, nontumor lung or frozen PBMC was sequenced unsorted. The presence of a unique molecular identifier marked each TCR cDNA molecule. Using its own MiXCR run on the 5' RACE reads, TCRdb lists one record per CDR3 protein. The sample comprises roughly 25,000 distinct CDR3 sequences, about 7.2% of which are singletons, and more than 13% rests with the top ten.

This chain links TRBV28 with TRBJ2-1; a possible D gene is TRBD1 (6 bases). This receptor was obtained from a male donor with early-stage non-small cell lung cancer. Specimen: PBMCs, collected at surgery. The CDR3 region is CASRKQGISHNEQFF. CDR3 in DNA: TGTGCCAGCCGTAAACAGGGTATTTCCCACAATGAGCAGTTCTTC.